A selection of T cell receptor beta chains follows, all from one sample in a study of CD8 T cells in Susac syndrome. TCRdb analysed the immunoSEQ multiplex PCR reads with MiXCR anew, one entry per CDR3 protein. The table includes under 150,000 distinct CDR3 sequences, 90% to 97% detected once. Sequenced input: CD4+ T cells from PBMCs. These receptors all come from a human donor with Susac syndrome. Both conserved end residues are part of each CDR3. D genes are given only for firm matches. For some rows the clone size is stated as once, few or many, or as a class when expanded; others skip it.

j_call	clone_size	d_call	v_call	cdr3_nt	cdr3_aa
TRBJ1-2	NA	NA	TRBV29-1	TGCAGCGTTGAAACCCAGGCCACTTACGGCTACACCTTC	CSVETQATYGYTF
TRBJ2-5	once	NA	TRBV3-1	TGTGCCAGCAGCCAAATTCGAGTCGAGACCCAGTACTTC	CASSQIRVETQYF
TRBJ1-1	NA	NA	TRBV30	TGTGCCTGGACCAAGAACACTGAAGCTTTCTTT	CAWTKNTEAFF
TRBJ2-7	NA	TRBD2	TRBV29-1	TGCAGCGTTGCCGAATCGGCTAGCGGGAGTGGCGAGCAGTACTTC	CSVAESASGSGEQYF
TRBJ1-2	once	NA	TRBV12-3/TRBV12-4	TGTGCCAGCAGTTTTCAGGGCAGGGCTGACTATGGCTACACCTTC	CASSFQGRADYGYTF
TRBJ2-5	NA	NA	TRBV6-1	TGTGCCAGCAGGCTCGGTGGGGGGACTGGCACAGAGACCCAGTACTTC	CASRLGGGTGTETQYF
TRBJ2-5	NA	NA	TRBV15	TGTGCCACCAGCAGAGGACTTTACGAAGGCGGCGAGACCCAGTACTTC	CATSRGLYEGGETQYF
TRBJ1-5	NA	TRBD1	TRBV24-1	TGTGCCACCAGCAGGACAGGGAATGGCAATCAGCCCCAGCATTTT	CATSRTGNGNQPQHF
TRBJ1-1	NA	NA	TRBV6-5	TGTGCCAGCAGTCGGGCGGTGAACACTGAAGCTTTCTTT	CASSRAVNTEAFF
TRBJ2-5	NA	TRBD1	TRBV20-1	TGCAGTGCTTCTAGGGGGCCATGGGAGACCCAGTACTTC	CSASRGPWETQYF
TRBJ2-2	NA	NA	TRBV5-1	TGCGCCAGCAGCTTCGGACAGATAAACACCGGGGAGCTGTTTTTT	CASSFGQINTGELFF
TRBJ2-5	NA	NA	TRBV5-6	TGTGCCAGCAGACCGCACCCGGGGGCTCGGTCCCAAGAGACCCAGTACTTC	CASRPHPGARSQETQYF
TRBJ2-7	NA	NA	TRBV20-1	TGCAGTGGGCTTTTTTCGGGCAGGGGCTTCTACGAGCAGTACTTC	CSGLFSGRGFYEQYF
TRBJ2-7	NA	TRBD2	TRBV20-1	TGCAGTGCTAGGGGGACTAGCGGGGGGCCTTCCTACGAGCAGTACTTC	CSARGTSGGPSYEQYF
TRBJ2-1	NA	TRBD2	TRBV19	TGTGCCAGTTCCCCTCCAGGGGCGGGGGGGCAGTATGAGCAGTTCTTC	CASSPPGAGGQYEQFF
TRBJ2-5	NA	TRBD2	TRBV7-2	TGTGCCAGCAGCTCGGGGACTAGGGAGACCCAGTACTTC	CASSSGTRETQYF
TRBJ1-4	once	TRBD1	TRBV9	TGTGCCAGCAGCGTAGACGGGACAGCAAATGAAAAACTGTTTTTT	CASSVDGTANEKLFF
TRBJ2-1	NA	NA	TRBV6-4	TGTGCCAGCAGTCAACAGGTCCCCCGTGAGCAGTTCTTC	CASSQQVPREQFF
TRBJ2-2	NA	NA	TRBV7-2	TGTGCCAGCAGCTTTCAGGGCACCAACACCGGGGAGCTGTTTTTT	CASSFQGTNTGELFF
TRBJ1-1	NA	NA	TRBV29-1	TGCAGCGTTCAGGGAGCTGAAGCTTTCTTT	CSVQGAEAFF
TRBJ2-5	NA	TRBD1	TRBV2	TGTGCCAGCAGAGGGGACAGGAGGGAGACCCAGTACTTC	CASRGDRRETQYF
TRBJ1-4	NA	NA	TRBV28	TGTGCCAGCAGTCAGACCGGGATTCAAGAAAAACTGTTTTTT	CASSQTGIQEKLFF
TRBJ2-5	NA	NA	TRBV29-1	TGCAGCGTTGGGGGCAGCCAAGAGACCCAGTACTTC	CSVGGSQETQYF
TRBJ2-7	NA	TRBD2	TRBV2	TGTGCCAGCAGTGTGACTAGCGGGGGTGAGACAAACTTC	CASSVTSGGETNF
TRBJ1-5	NA	NA	TRBV28	TGTGCCAGCAGGGCCAGGGGTTGGGAGCCCCAGCATTTT	CASRARGWEPQHF
TRBJ2-1	NA	NA	TRBV9	TGTGCCAGCAGCCCCCGTCCGAGTGGACAACAGTACAATGAGCAGTTCTTC	CASSPRPSGQQYNEQFF
TRBJ1-1	NA	NA	TRBV12-3/TRBV12-4	TGTGCCAGCAGTAACGGGGCCGGTCGGGGGAACACTGAAGCTTTCTTT	CASSNGAGRGNTEAFF
TRBJ2-5	NA	TRBD2	TRBV2	TGTGCCAGCAGTGACGCGGGCGGGGGTCAAGAGACCCAGTACTTC	CASSDAGGGQETQYF
TRBJ2-2	NA	TRBD2	TRBV3-1	TGTGCCAGCAGCCAAGGGACTAGCGGGACCGGGGAGCTGTTTTTT	CASSQGTSGTGELFF
TRBJ2-5	NA	NA	TRBV3-1	TGTGCCAGCAGCCAAGCGTCATCTCGAGAGACCCAGTACTTC	CASSQASSRETQYF
TRBJ2-3	NA	TRBD2	TRBV3-1	TGTGCCAGCAGCCACCGGGGGGGCACAGATACGCAGTATTTT	CASSHRGGTDTQYF
TRBJ1-2	NA	NA	TRBV20-1	TGCAGTGCTAGAGCGGTGAACTATGGCTACACCTTC	CSARAVNYGYTF
TRBJ2-2	NA	NA	TRBV7-9	TGTGCCAGCAGCTACCCGGGACCCCCGAACACCGGGGAGCTGTTTTTT	CASSYPGPPNTGELFF
TRBJ1-2	NA	NA	TRBV3-1	TGTGCCAGCAGTTGGGACACCTCTTCGGGTGGCTACACCTTC	CASSWDTSSGGYTF
TRBJ2-7	NA	TRBD2	TRBV20-1	TGCAGTCTGCGGGAGAACCTCTACGAGCAGTACTTC	CSLRENLYEQYF
TRBJ2-7	NA	NA	TRBV7-2	TGTGCCAGCAGCTTGGATCCCTTCTCCTACGAGCAGTACTTC	CASSLDPFSYEQYF
TRBJ1-5	NA	NA	TRBV6-5	TGTGCCAGCAGTTGGGGTGGGAATCAGCCCCAGCATTTT	CASSWGGNQPQHF